These 26 T cell receptor beta chains were all obtained from the same sample, sequenced in a study of T cells in localized non-small cell lung cancer. Generated by immunoSEQ multiplex PCR, the TCRdb table keeps only in-frame clones and is missing some. The table has about 750 clones, around 35% seen once. Material: normal lung tissue next to the tumor, obtained before any cancer treatment. These receptors all stem from a male donor older than 55 with stage II squamous cell lung carcinoma.

This chain connects TRBV30 to TRBJ2-7; no reliable D call. The CDR3 has 12 amino acids. The germline gives CDR1 GTSNPN, CDR2 SVGIG (reference sequence). Trimming stripped 2 bases from V and 1 base from J, with 6 bases between. Written as DNA, the CDR3 is TGTGCCTGGAGTAGGGATTCCTACGAGCAGTACTTC. It translates to CAWSRDSYEQYF.

The rearrangement links TRBV30 to TRBJ1-5, with 8 bases that match TRBD1. CDR3 length equals 13 residues. After removal of 2 bases from V and 5 bases from J, the junction contained 2 bases not matched to a gene. Germline loops: CDR1 GTSNPN, CDR2 SVGIG (reference sequence). CDR3 region: CAWSPGGYQPQHF. DNA for the CDR3: TGTGCCTGGAGTCCAGGGGGCTATCAGCCCCAGCATTTT.

Sample share makes this clone medium-sized (0.01 to 0.1%). This CDR3 reads CASSPGSPWRGYTF. Here the CDR3 DNA reads TGTGCCAGCAGCCCCGGATCACCTTGGAGGGGCTACACCTTC. The chain employs TRBV11-3 and TRBJ1-2, with unresolved D. Between the trimmed V and J ends, which lost 5 bases and 8 bases, there was a span of 18 bases. CDR1 SGHNT and CDR2 YENEEA come from the germline V gene. The CDR3 sequence is 14 residues long.

By share of the sample, this clone is medium-sized (0.01 to 0.1%). The genes are TRBV11-3 and TRBJ2-5; 13 bases fit TRBD2. Per the germline V gene, CDR1 is SGHNT and CDR2 is YENEEA. V lost 3 bases and J lost 2; bases outside the gene matches: 6. This CDR3 region has 17 residues. The CDR3 DNA sequence: TGTGCCAGCAGCTTCGGGACTAGCGGGATGGTTCAAGAGACCCAGTACTTC. Translation gives CASSFGTSGMVQETQYF.

In its sample, this clone was seen a few times. V and J are TRBV9 and TRBJ2-2, with TRBD1 identical over 12 bases. The CDR3 loop spans 17 amino acids. The V and J ends lost 0 bases and 7 bases, in that order; junction bases with no gene match: 7. Looked up from germline, CDR1 is SGDLS and CDR2 is YYNGEE. CDR3 loop: CASSVAGDRGLGGELFF. The DNA of the CDR3 is TGTGCCAGCAGCGTAGCGGGGGACAGGGGGCTTGGCGGGGAGCTGTTTTTT.

The chain combines TRBV10-3 with TRBJ2-5; TRBD2 might be the D (6 bases). Germline-derived CDR1 and CDR2 are ENHRY and SYGVKD. CDR3 length equals 15 residues. V gave up 10 bases and J gave up 2 bases, with 20 bases separating them. This CDR3 is CASAPRSGQQETQYF. The CDR3 region has the DNA TGTGCCAGTGCCCCCCGTAGCGGCCAACAAGAGACCCAGTACTTC.

This clone was recorded a few times. The V and J genes are TRBV6-8 and TRBJ1-4; D gene unclear. Trimming left V 0 bases short and J 7 bases short, with 9 bases between. This CDR3 comprises 14 residues. Per germline, CDR1 MNHGY and CDR2 SAAAGT. The CDR3 here is CASSYSKGSEKLFF. CDR3 sequence (DNA): TGTGCCAGCAGTTACTCGAAAGGAAGTGAAAAACTGTTTTTT.

This clone was counted between two and nine times. The V call is TRBV19, the J call TRBJ1-5, with TRBD1 as a possible D gene (5 bases). The CDR3 has 19 amino acids. The V end was cut by 0 bases, the J end by 0 bases, with 18 bases between. The germline V gene encodes CDR1 LNHDA and CDR2 SQIVND (reference sequence). The CDR3 DNA follows: TGTGCCAGTAGTATAGATTATTTAGGGACCTTCAATAGCAATCAGCCCCAGCATTTT. Protein sequence: CASSIDYLGTFNSNQPQHF.

J is TRBJ2-6 and V is TRBV19; no clear D gene. The length of the CDR3 is 15 residues. V gave up 2 bases and J gave up 0 bases, with 5 bases separating them. Germline V gives CDR1 LNHDA, CDR2 SQIVND (reference sequence). Written as DNA, the CDR3 is TGTGCCAGTAGTATAATAAGCTCTGGGGCCAACGTCCTGACTTTC. It encodes CASSIISSGANVLTF.

By frequency in the sample, this clone is large. CDR3 amino acids: CASSLEGLAGAYEQYF. The CDR3 DNA follows: TGTGCCAGCAGCTTAGAGGGACTAGCGGGAGCCTACGAGCAGTACTTC. The rearrangement joins TRBV11-3 to TRBJ2-7; TRBD2 agrees at 14 bases. In germline, CDR1 is SGHNT, CDR2 YENEEA. The CDR3 sequence is 16 residues long. J lost 2 bases, V lost 0 bases, and 0 bases had no gene match.

The chain employs TRBV9 and TRBJ2-1, with D perhaps matching TRBD1 (7 bases). Germline V gene data show CDR1 as SGDLS and CDR2 as YYNGEE. With 6 bases removed from V and 2 bases from J, the gap between germline ends came to 15 bases. This CDR3 spans 15 amino acids. CDR3 residues: CASTSGGRAYNEQFF. The CDR3 bases are TGTGCCAGCACATCAGGGGGGCGGGCCTACAATGAGCAGTTCTTC.

This clone rates as large. The chain carries TRBV6-8 and TRBJ2-4; TRBD2 is a possible D gene (5 bases). Germline CDR1 reads MNHGY; CDR2 reads SAAAGT. V lost 6 bases and J 1 base, leaving 13 bases between the germline ends. The CDR3 spans 15 residues. CDR3 region: CASSRTGFAKNIQYF. The DNA for the CDR3 is TGTGCCAGCAGCAGGACTGGGTTCGCCAAAAACATTCAGTACTTC.

V and J are TRBV7-1 and TRBJ2-7, with 10 bases aligning to TRBD2. TRBV7-1 is reported as an ORF; its role is uncertain. The V segment lost 5 bases and the J segment 5 bases; nucleotides outside the gene matches: 9. The CDR3 runs 15 residues. The CDR3 nucleotides read TGTGCCAGCAGCCCGAGGGCTAGCGGGAGTCACGAGCAGTACTTC. It specifies CASSPRASGSHEQYF.

V usage is TRBV28 and J usage is TRBJ2-5; 10 bases line up with TRBD2. With V trimmed by 2 bases and J by 2 bases, 5 bases remained unmatched. CDR3 length equals 16 residues. The germline V gene has CDR1 MDHEN and CDR2 SYDVKM. In nucleotides, the CDR3 is TGTGCCAGCAGTTTACCTAGCGGGAGAGGACAAGAGACCCAGTACTTC. As protein: CASSLPSGRGQETQYF.

This clone was detected only a few times. This sequence joins TRBV6-8 and TRBJ2-4; D might be TRBD1 (6 bases). In germline, CDR1 is MNHGY, CDR2 SAAAGT. The CDR3 is 14 amino acids. The germline V and J ends were trimmed by 2 bases and 8 bases, with 13 bases remaining between them. The CDR3 sequence: CASSYARGEDIQYF. CDR3 in DNA: TGTGCCAGCAGTTACGCCAGGGGAGAGGACATTCAGTACTTC.

This clone was picked up a small number of times. The chain combines TRBV28 with TRBJ1-5; 8 nucleotides align to TRBD1. The CDR3 contains 19 residues. V shed 5 bases and J 5 bases; nucleotides not matched to a gene: 20. Germline-derived CDR1 and CDR2 are MDHEN and SYDVKM. This CDR3 is CASSVPGDRSAGMYQPQHF. In DNA form, the CDR3 reads TGTGCCAGCAGTGTGCCTGGGGACAGGTCCGCGGGTATGTATCAGCCCCAGCATTTT.

This clone was counted a single time. The rearrangement joins TRBV19 to TRBJ2-2, with TRBD2 as a possible D gene (5 bases). The V gene lost 7 bases and the J gene lost 0 bases, with 12 bases spanning the gap. This CDR3 comprises 15 residues. Germline CDR1 reads LNHDA; CDR2 reads SQIVND (reference sequence). CDR3 in amino acids: CASNKGASNTGELFF. CDR3 sequence (DNA): TGTGCCAGTAATAAGGGAGCGTCGAACACCGGGGAGCTGTTTTTT.

The chain links TRBV25-1 to TRBJ2-1; possible D gene TRBD1, 5 bases. Per germline, CDR1 MGHDK and CDR2 SYGVNS. V was cut by 8 bases and J by 2 bases, with 13 bases left in between. The CDR3 totals 14 residues. CDR3 in amino acids: CASAPRAAYNEQFF. DNA for the CDR3: TGTGCCAGCGCCCCCAGGGCGGCCTACAATGAGCAGTTCTTC.

The CDR3 spells CASSQVLTAANTEAFF. In nucleotides, the CDR3 is TGCGCCAGCAGCCAAGTCCTGACGGCCGCCAACACTGAAGCTTTCTTT. The J gene is TRBJ1-1, the V gene TRBV4-1; D is unresolved. V was shortened by 1 base and J by 2 bases, with 14 bases between the two germline ends. This CDR3 has 16 amino acids. Germline V gene data show CDR1 as MGHRA and CDR2 as YSYEKL.

This chain connects TRBV28 to TRBJ2-3, with 11 bases lining up with TRBD2. With 0 bases clipped from V and 3 bases from J, the junction kept 2 bases outside the gene matches. The germline V gene encodes CDR1 MDHEN and CDR2 SYDVKM. There are 16 residues in the CDR3. The CDR3 protein is CASSLWLAGGTDTQYF. In DNA form, the CDR3 reads TGTGCCAGCAGTTTATGGCTAGCGGGAGGTACAGATACGCAGTATTTT.

The genes are TRBV11-3 and TRBJ2-7, with D possibly being TRBD1 or TRBD2 (6 bases each). Per germline, CDR1 SGHNT and CDR2 YENEEA. The CDR3 sequence is 15 residues long. V dropped 2 bases and J dropped 3 bases, with 14 bases sitting between them. The CDR3 protein is CASSLTSGGGYEQYF. The CDR3, as DNA: TGTGCCAGCAGCTTAACAAGCGGAGGGGGCTACGAGCAGTACTTC.

The rearrangement joins TRBV16 to TRBJ2-7; 7 bases are a match to TRBD1. The CDR3 is made up of 13 amino acids. The trim removed 4 bases at V and 2 bases at J, leaving 2 bases unmatched. Germline V gene sequence: CDR1 KGHSY, CDR2 FQNENV. This CDR3 reads CASSRQGTYEQYF. CDR3 nucleotides: TGTGCCAGCAGCCGACAGGGAACCTACGAGCAGTACTTC.

Within the sample, this clone is large (0.1 to 1%). The CDR3 DNA sequence: TGTGCCAGCAGTTCAATGGGACAAGAGACCCAGTACTTC. Amino acids: CASSSMGQETQYF. V is TRBV25-1 and J is TRBJ2-5, with no clear D. This CDR3 contains 13 residues. The V end was cut by 5 bases, the J end by 2 bases, with 9 bases between. CDR1 MGHDK and CDR2 SYGVNS come from the germline V gene. The whole variable domain, filled in from reference TRBV25-1 and TRBJ2-5, reads EADIYQTPRYLVIGTGKKITLECSQTMGHDKMYWYQQDPGMELHLIHYSYGVNSTEKGDLSSESTVSRIRTEHFPLTLESARPSHTSQYLCASSSMGQETQYFGPGTRLLVL.

By frequency in the sample, this clone is medium-sized. The chain couples TRBV6-8 to TRBJ2-6; 8 positions agree with TRBD2. Germline CDR1 MNHGY, CDR2 SAAAGT. The CDR3 runs to 18 residues. The J segment lost 0 bases and the V segment lost 7 bases, leaving 11 bases of the junction unmatched. The CDR3 DNA reads TGTGCCAGCACTCCGCGGGGGGACGCCGCCTCTGGGGCCAACGTCCTGACTTTC. Protein sequence: CASTPRGDAASGANVLTF.

The chain joins TRBV19 to TRBJ1-5; TRBD1 is a possible D gene (5 bases). Trimming shortened V by 3 bases and J by 0 bases, and 15 bases separated the two germline ends. Germline V gene sequence: CDR1 LNHDA, CDR2 SQIVND (reference sequence). This CDR3 contains 17 residues. The CDR3: CASSITFDSYSNQPQHF. In nucleotides, the CDR3 is TGTGCCAGTAGTATTACCTTCGACAGCTATAGCAATCAGCCCCAGCATTTT.

V and J are TRBV9 and TRBJ2-3, with D unclear. Germline CDR1 reads SGDLS; CDR2 reads YYNGEE. The CDR3 spans 12 residues. V shed 0 bases and J shed 5 bases, with 4 bases lying between them. The CDR3: CASSVVGDTQYF. The CDR3 nucleotides are TGTGCCAGCAGCGTAGTGGGAGATACGCAGTATTTT.